This TCR beta chain was identified in a study of blood T cell repertoires in COVID-19. Study context: T cells, B-cell-depleted T cells, or PBMCs supplied cDNA or gDNA.

Looked up from germline, CDR1 is ENHRY and CDR2 is SYGVKD. With 3 bases clipped from V and 7 bases from J, the junction kept 8 bases outside the gene matches. The CDR3 has 15 residues. In the authors' methods: Reference gene primer amplification in the assay estimated nucleated cell counts. The repertoire was sequenced with immunoSEQ multiplex PCR; TCRdb's copy has only in-frame clones and lacks some. That table is the source of V, J and clone size, and D and trimming were worked out from the DNA. Of about 140,000 clones in the sample, 85% are singletons; the top ten hold roughly 2.6%. The sequence was obtained from a human donor with acute or convalescent COVID-19. The donor label of this sample is uncertain. The sample consisted of peripheral blood. The rearrangement uses TRBV10-3 and TRBJ2-2; 7 bases are a match to TRBD1. The CDR3, as DNA: TGTGCCATCAGTGATAGAGGGGGCCCTAACGGGGAGCTGTTTTTT. This translates into CAISDRGGPNGELFF.